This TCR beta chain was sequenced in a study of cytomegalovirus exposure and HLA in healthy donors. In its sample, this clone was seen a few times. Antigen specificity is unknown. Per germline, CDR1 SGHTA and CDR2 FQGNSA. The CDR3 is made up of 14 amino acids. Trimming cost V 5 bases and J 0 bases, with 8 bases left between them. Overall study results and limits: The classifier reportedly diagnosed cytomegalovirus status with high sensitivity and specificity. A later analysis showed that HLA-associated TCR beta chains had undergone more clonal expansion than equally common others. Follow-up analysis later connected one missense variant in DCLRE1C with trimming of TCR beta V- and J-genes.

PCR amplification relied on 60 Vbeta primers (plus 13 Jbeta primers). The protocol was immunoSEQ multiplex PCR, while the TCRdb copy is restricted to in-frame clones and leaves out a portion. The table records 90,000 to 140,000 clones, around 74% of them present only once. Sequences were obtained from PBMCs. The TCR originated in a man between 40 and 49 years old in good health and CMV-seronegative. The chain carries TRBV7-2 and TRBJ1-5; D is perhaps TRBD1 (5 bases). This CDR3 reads CASSGGYSNQPQHF. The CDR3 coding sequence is TGTGCCAGCAGCGGGGGGTATAGCAATCAGCCCCAGCATTTT.